This passage covers 20 T cell receptor beta chains from one sample sequenced in a study of blood T cell repertoires in COVID-19. Produced via immunoSEQ multiplex PCR; TCRdb's table is partial and in-frame only. The sample holds tens of thousands of clones, around 90% seen once. Sequenced input: peripheral blood. All receptors derive from a middle-aged man with active COVID-19.

This chain links TRBV28 with TRBJ1-2, with D tentatively TRBD1 (5 bases). Germline V CDR1 and CDR2: MDHEN, SYDVKM. V was cut by 7 bases and J by 3 bases, with 12 bases left in between. This CDR3 has 13 residues. The CDR3 DNA follows: TGTGCCAGCATTCCCCAGGGTGACTATGGCTACACCTTC. This gives the protein CASIPQGDYGYTF.

The rearrangement links TRBV19 to TRBJ2-7; D is unresolved. This CDR3 spans 14 amino acids. Trimming left V 5 bases short and J 2 bases short, with 13 bases between. CDR1 LNHDA and CDR2 SQIVND come from the germline V gene (reference sequence). The CDR3 DNA reads TGTGCCAGTAGTCCTGACTGGAAAACCTACGAGCAGTACTTC. Translated: CASSPDWKTYEQYF.

V is TRBV7-2 and J is TRBJ2-7, with 7 bases that match TRBD2. With 5 bases clipped from V and 3 bases from J, the junction kept 4 bases outside the gene matches. Germline values: CDR1 SGHTA, CDR2 FQGNSA. The CDR3 is 13 amino acids. The CDR3 here is CASSPSGFYEQYF. The DNA for the CDR3 is TGTGCCAGCAGCCCTAGCGGTTTCTACGAGCAGTACTTC.

As for this clone: A read error may account for a junction end that differs from germline. The chain links TRBV28 to TRBJ1-2; D gene unclear. Germline V gene data show CDR1 as MDHEN and CDR2 as SYDVKM. This CDR3 comprises 9 residues. Here the CDR3 reads CASRLTWPF. The CDR3 DNA reads as TGTGCCAGCAGGCTTACGTGGCCCTTC.

This sequence joins TRBV4-3 and TRBJ2-7, with a possible D match to TRBD2 (6 bases). Germline V gene data show CDR1 as LGHNA and CDR2 as YSLEER. V lost 0 bases, J lost 8 bases, and 11 bases lay in between. This CDR3 is built from 13 residues. The CDR3 here is CASSQDWRGKQYF. The CDR3 region has the DNA TGCGCCAGCAGCCAAGATTGGAGGGGCAAGCAGTACTTC.

The rearrangement uses TRBV4-3 and TRBJ1-4; 9 bases align to TRBD1. Per the germline V gene, CDR1 is LGHNA and CDR2 is YSLEER. CDR3 length equals 15 residues. After removal of 5 bases from V and 6 bases from J, the junction contained 7 bases not matched to a gene. CDR3 DNA sequence: TGCGCCAGCAGCTCGGACAGGGGAGGGTATGAAAAACTGTTTTTT. Its protein product is CASSSDRGGYEKLFF.

The rearrangement uses TRBV6-6 and TRBJ1-3; tentative D call: TRBD1 (6 bases). The germline V gene encodes CDR1 MNHNY and CDR2 SVGAGI (reference sequence). This CDR3 has 17 amino acids. Trimming stripped 5 bases from V and 0 bases from J, with 17 bases between. Written as DNA, the CDR3 is TGTGCCAGCAGTGGATCGCCGGGACACCGCTCTGGAAACACCATATATTTT. Protein product: CASSGSPGHRSGNTIYF.

The rearrangement joins TRBV6-5 to TRBJ2-2; maybe TRBD1 (6 bases). Germline CDR1 MNHEY, CDR2 SVGAGI. Deletions cut 0 bases from V and 2 bases from J, with 7 bases between. The CDR3 has 15 amino acids. The CDR3 loop reads CASSYSQGNTGELFF. The CDR3 DNA reads TGTGCCAGCAGTTACTCACAGGGCAACACCGGGGAGCTGTTTTTT.

This chain uses TRBV6-1 with TRBJ1-5, with 10 nucleotides matching TRBD1. With 4 bases clipped from V and 1 base from J, the junction kept 10 bases outside the gene matches. The CDR3 length is 18 residues. Germline values: CDR1 MNHNS, CDR2 SASEGT. The CDR3 protein is CASSGRDRGRISNQPQHF. The CDR3 DNA reads TGTGCCAGCAGTGGCAGGGACAGGGGCCGAATCAGCAATCAGCCCCAGCATTTT.

Here the CDR3 reads CASSPGGLAGYGYTF. Written as DNA, the CDR3 is TGTGCCAGCAGTCCTGGCGGCTTGGCGGGATATGGCTACACCTTC. This rearrangement joins TRBV28 to TRBJ1-2; D uncertain. CDR1 MDHEN and CDR2 SYDVKM come from the germline V gene. Trimming removed 5 bases at V and 5 bases at J, with 18 bases between. CDR3 size: 15 residues.

This sequence joins TRBV6-5 and TRBJ2-5; weak D call: TRBD2 (6 bases). The germline CDR1 and CDR2 sequences are MNHEY and SVGAGI. Trimming took off 6 bases at V and 5 bases at J, with 10 bases between the two ends. The CDR3 is made up of 12 amino acids. The CDR3 loop reads CASRRLVETQYF. CDR3 sequence (DNA): TGTGCCAGCAGAAGACTAGTGGAGACCCAGTACTTC.

The chain links TRBV7-9 to TRBJ1-4; the D gene is possibly TRBD1 (5 bases). The CDR3 spans 14 residues. V lost 1 base and J lost 7, with 10 bases in between. Germline-derived CDR1 and CDR2 are SEHNR and FQNEAQ (reference sequence). The CDR3 spells CASSLETVFEKLFF. As DNA, the CDR3 is TGTGCCAGCAGCTTAGAGACAGTTTTTGAAAAACTGTTTTTT.

This chain connects TRBV4-1 to TRBJ2-4, with TRBD1 identical over 9 bases. The CDR3 contains 14 residues. In germline, CDR1 is MGHRA, CDR2 YSYEKL. V lost 6 bases, J lost 8 bases, and 8 bases stayed unmatched. In DNA form, the CDR3 reads TGCGCCAGCAGTCACCCGGGACAGGGCCACATTCAGTACTTC. This translates into CASSHPGQGHIQYF.

V is TRBV25-1 and J is TRBJ1-6; TRBD1 agrees at 7 bases. J lost 14 bases, V lost 4 bases, and 5 bases had no gene match. CDR3 length: 12 amino acids. Germline values: CDR1 MGHDK, CDR2 SYGVNS. CDR3 DNA sequence: TGTGCCAGCAGTGGACAGGGTCCGGCCCTCCACTTT. Amino acids: CASSGQGPALHF.

This clone has only one observation. This chain links TRBV6-2 or TRBV6-3 with TRBJ2-1; D possibly corresponds to TRBD2 (5 bases). Between the trimmed V and J ends, which lost 2 bases and 4 bases, there was a span of 9 bases. The CDR3 is 14 amino acids. Germline V lookup: CDR1 MNHEY, CDR2 SVGEGT. The CDR3 nucleotides read TGTGCCAGCAGTTACCGGGAAAATTACAATGAGCAGTTCTTC. It is translated as CASSYRENYNEQFF.

V and J are TRBV30 and TRBJ2-2, with a tentative D call TRBD1 (7 bases). Deletions cut 0 bases from V and 5 bases from J, with 10 bases between. CDR3 length: 14 amino acids. Germline V CDR1 and CDR2: GTSNPN, SVGIG (reference sequence). CDR3: CAWSVQGTTGELFF. The CDR3 nucleotides are TGTGCCTGGAGTGTACAGGGGACTACCGGGGAGCTGTTTTTT.

The rearrangement uses TRBV19 and TRBJ2-2; TRBD2 agrees at 12 bases. Germline CDR1 and CDR2: LNHDA and SQIVND (reference sequence). The length of the CDR3 is 15 residues. Trimming cost V 9 bases and J 4 bases; bases outside gene matches: 6. The CDR3 loop reads CASERLAGATGELFF. The CDR3 nucleotides are TGTGCCAGCGAACGACTAGCGGGAGCCACCGGGGAGCTGTTTTTT.

CDR3 amino acids: CASSRRGITEAFF. CDR3 nucleotide sequence: TGTGCCAGCAGCCGCAGGGGGATCACTGAAGCTTTCTTT. The chain combines TRBV3-1 (or the pseudogene TRBV3-2) with TRBJ1-1; 7 bases fit TRBD1. V was pared by 4 bases and J by 4 bases, with 3 bases of the junction left unmatched. The CDR3 has 13 residues. In germline, CDR1 is LGHDT, CDR2 YNNKEL (reference sequence).

The rearrangement uses TRBV30 and TRBJ1-4; no clear D. The CDR3 has 15 amino acids. CDR1 GTSNPN and CDR2 SVGIG come from the germline V gene (reference sequence). V was clipped by 4 bases and J by 11 bases, with 23 bases between them. CDR3 amino acids: CAWTPTRAFGVKLFF. The CDR3 bases are TGTGCCTGGACACCCACTAGGGCTTTCGGGGTTAAACTGTTTTTT.

This clone has just one count. The rearrangement uses TRBV6-5 and TRBJ2-5, with a possible D match to TRBD2 (6 bases). This CDR3 region has 14 residues. Germline V CDR1 and CDR2: MNHEY, SVGAGI. V lost 10 bases to trimming and J lost 4 bases, with 19 bases between them. The CDR3 DNA reads TGTGCCACTTTCGCAAGGAGGGGTGGAGAGACCCAGTACTTC. This encodes CATFARRGGETQYF.